This T cell receptor beta chain was captured by sequencing in a study of cytomegalovirus exposure and HLA in healthy donors. Primers included in the PCR were 60 Vbeta and 13 Jbeta primers. Some clones are missing from TCRdb's copy, which holds only in-frame ones; the method was immunoSEQ multiplex PCR. This sample yields roughly 180,000 clones, of which about 83% are seen a single time; 2.5% to 3% belongs to the top ten. Trimming shortened V by 1 base and J by 0 bases, and 5 bases separated the two germline ends. CDR3 length equals 14 residues. The germline CDR1 and CDR2 sequences are LGHNT and FRNRAP.

The chain recombines TRBV12-5 with TRBJ2-3, with D perhaps matching TRBD2 (5 bases). This sequence originates from a female donor in good health and CMV-seronegative. Sequenced input: PBMCs. This CDR3 reads CASGLGLSTDTQYF. The CDR3 nucleotides read TGTGCTAGTGGTTTGGGACTAAGCACAGATACGCAGTATTTT.